The present T cell receptor (beta chain) was sequenced within a study of blood T cell repertoires in COVID-19. Per the study methods: Cell counts per sample came from amplifying reference gene primers. Profiling relied on immunoSEQ multiplex PCR, and the TCRdb table lists in-frame clones only, not all of them. That table gives V, J and clone size, and the DNA gave D and trimming. The profile shows 200,000 to 300,000 clones, about 88% of them singletons. Germline CDR1 KGHDR, CDR2 SFDVKD. With 4 bases clipped from V and 4 bases from J, the junction kept 9 bases outside the gene matches. There are 16 residues in the CDR3.

This receptor was identified in a man in his 60s who had recovered from COVID-19. J is TRBJ2-5 and V is TRBV24-1; 9 nucleotides match TRBD1. Sample: peripheral blood. CDR3 amino acids: CATSEDTGGWGETQYF. The CDR3 DNA reads TGTGCCACCAGTGAGGATACAGGGGGCTGGGGAGAGACCCAGTACTTC.